This T cell receptor beta chain was profiled in a study of monozygotic twins with inflammatory bowel disease (dated by TCRdb to between 2017 and 2020). Regarding the research as a whole: A total of approximately 30 monozygotic twin pairs were included in the full study, comprising nine German pairs (four IBD-concordant, five IBD-discordant) and 19 IBD-discordant Danish pairs. Each individual had, on average, about 151 000 unique TCRalpha sequences and 181 000 unique TCRbeta sequences available for analysis. The search for disease-associated traits relied mainly on comparing IBD patients with their genetically identical healthy co-twins within discordant pairs. Overall study outcomes, separate from this receptor: A decrease in TCRbeta repertoire diversity, as measured by inverse Simpson index, was observed in IBD patients compared with their healthy co-twins. Because patients were on differing immunosuppressive treatments, the repertoires may have picked up extra background noise and inter-individual variability. Compared with healthy twins, IBD patients had fewer clonotypes in common with other individuals, a difference most pronounced in patients showing signs of disease activity. No single strong signal or clonotype linked to IBD turned up in the results, so the idea that one exists was not supported. Repertoire similarity did not differ between concordant and discordant twins, possibly due to limited statistical power. The analysis was unable to tell apart different T cell subtypes.

From each donor, an approximately 2.3 ml peripheral blood sample was drawn into PAXgene tubes and stored at -80 degrees C. Without T cell sorting, total RNA was isolated from whole blood using the PAXgene blood miRNA kit on an automated QIAcube. Deep TCRalpha and TCRbeta repertoire profiling with unique molecular barcoding was performed on peripheral blood of monozygotic twin pairs concordant or discordant for inflammatory bowel disease. Smoking habits were recorded for all twin pairs, with individuals classified as current, former or never smokers. CDR3 length: 14 amino acids, cysteine to phenylalanine. Nucleotide data are not available. As concerns this clonotype: Its cognate antigen has yet to be identified.

The method was 5' RACE. For each TCR library, 3,500 to 4,500 ng of total RNA was used. For each sample, cDNA synthesis was carried out in eight separate reactions using SMARTScribe reverse transcriptase. During cDNA synthesis, template switching introduced unique molecular identifiers that contained a 6-nucleotide sample barcode. TCRalpha and TCRbeta cDNA was amplified in two nested PCRs of 16 and 9 cycles, and bead purification was carried out after each PCR. Before amplification, the cDNA was both treated with uracil DNA-glycosylase and purified with the QIAquick PCR purification kit. The second PCR added Illumina TruSeq-compatible adapters along with sample-specific barcodes. Library quality and concentration were checked on TapeStation and Qubit, and libraries were pooled at around 5 ng each. Sequencing of pooled libraries was carried out on an Illumina HiSeq2500 single-index Rapid Run using 2 x 100 bp reads and custom sequencing primers. Concerning the study's data processing: UMI-based consensus assembly with MiGEC version 1.2.6 was used to correct PCR and sequencing errors. MiXCR version 2.1.1 was used to carry out V(D)J alignment, clonotype assembly and CDR3 extraction. To normalise gene usage, clonotype sharing and MAIT/NKT TCR abundance, the top 1000, 10 000 and 20 000 clonotypes in each sample were analysed. After downsampling to 27 000 UMIs, diversity was calculated as the inverse Simpson index using the vegan R package. Paired Mann-Whitney U tests were applied to discordant twin pairs, with Benjamini-Hochberg correction for multiple testing. Reprocessed by TCRdb, the reads give a single entry per CDR3 protein sequence, without DNA. What appears here as the V and J calls and clone size reflects TCRdb's work, not the paper's. This sample's records show about 300,000 distinct CDR3 sequences. The ten largest clones capture roughly 5.3% of the sample.

Specimen: blood. The sequence joins TRBV12-3 or TRBV12-4 to TRBJ1-2. This receptor was obtained from a human donor with ulcerative colitis or Crohn's disease, or a healthy co-twin of an affected twin (not recorded which). The CDR3 has the sequence CASRSLPVYGGYTF.